This T cell receptor (beta chain) was found in a study of cytotoxic CD8 clonotypes in ibrutinib-treated CLL. For the study at large: When averaged across all of the samples, the counts came to approximately 250,000 productive templates and tens of thousands of productive rearrangements. Points from the study as a whole: Public clonotypes showed up rarely, and on treatment they shrank or held steady. In sustained-remission versus progressing patients, sampling times differed.

TCRdb keeps only in-frame clones here, not all; method: immunoSEQ multiplex PCR. Of under 200,000 clones in the sample, more than 65% were seen once. As for this clone: The antigen remains unidentified.

Germline CDR1 reads LGHNA; CDR2 reads YNFKEQ. Deletions cut 0 bases from V and 10 bases from J, with 19 bases between. The CDR3 length is 16 residues. The clonotype was recovered from a human donor with chronic lymphocytic leukemia. The source was PBMCs, collected after 12 months of ibrutinib treatment. This rearrangement joins TRBV4-2 to TRBJ2-1; D is unresolved. CDR3 sequence (DNA): TGTGCCAGCAGCCAAGATCTTTTCAGAGATCCCTTCGAGCAGTTCTTC. Translation gives CASSQDLFRDPFEQFF.